These 5 T cell receptor beta chains were sequenced from one sample in a study of neurological immune-mediated disorders. TCRdb redid the calling of the 5' RACE reads with MiXCR, one entry per CDR3 protein. The repertoire consists of roughly 66,000 distinct CDR3 sequences, with approximately 4.6% occurring once and the leading ten covering about 2.2%. Sequenced: PBMCs. Receptors were obtained from a woman between 65 and 79 years old with multiple sclerosis.

Ten or more counts support this clonotype. The V call is TRBV20-1, the J call TRBJ2-7; weak D call: TRBD2 (6 bases). The CDR3 totals 14 residues. From germline, CDR1 is DFQATT and CDR2 SNEGSKA (reference sequence). Trimming took off 1 base at V and 3 bases at J, with 13 bases between the two ends. CDR3 coding DNA: TGCAGTGCTAGAGGAGCGGGCCGAAACTACGAGCAGTACTTC. It codes for CSARGAGRNYEQYF.

This clonotype was observed a few times. The V call is TRBV5-1, the J call TRBJ2-7; 11 bases are a match to TRBD2. Germline-derived CDR1 and CDR2 are SGHRS and YFSETQ. This CDR3 has 16 residues. With V trimmed by 4 bases and J by 6 bases, 12 bases remained unmatched. The CDR3 nucleotides are TGCGCCAGCAGCGCCAAGACTAGCGGGGCGAGGGGCGAGCAGTACTTC. It is translated as CASSAKTSGARGEQYF.

This clonotype was recorded at least ten times. The rearrangement links TRBV20-1 to TRBJ2-2; TRBD1 agrees at 9 bases. Looked up from germline, CDR1 is DFQATT and CDR2 is SNEGSKA (reference sequence). The CDR3 is 14 residues long. The V and J ends lost 5 bases and 2 bases, in that order; junction bases with no gene match: 3. The CDR3 here is CSAGTGQNTGELFF. The DNA for the CDR3 is TGCAGTGCTGGGACAGGGCAAAACACCGGGGAGCTGTTTTTT.

This clonotype was counted a few times. The chain joins TRBV6-4 to TRBJ1-2, with D perhaps TRBD1 (5 bases). The CDR3 spans 13 residues. Trimming took off 6 bases at V and 4 bases at J, with 12 bases between the two ends. CDR1 is MRHNA, CDR2 SNTAGT, per germline. CDR3 DNA: TGTGCCAGCAGCCCGGGACCGAGCTATGGCTACACCTTC. The encoded protein is CASSPGPSYGYTF.

This clonotype was counted at least ten times. The V and J genes are TRBV7-2 and TRBJ1-5, with TRBD1 matching 7 bases. J lost 0 bases, V lost 4 bases, and 9 bases had no gene match. Germline lookup yields CDR1 SGHTA and CDR2 FQGNSA. This CDR3 has 17 amino acids. The CDR3 reads CASSSATGLISNQPQHF. The CDR3 bases are TGTGCCAGCAGCTCAGCGACAGGGTTGATTAGCAATCAGCCCCAGCATTTT.